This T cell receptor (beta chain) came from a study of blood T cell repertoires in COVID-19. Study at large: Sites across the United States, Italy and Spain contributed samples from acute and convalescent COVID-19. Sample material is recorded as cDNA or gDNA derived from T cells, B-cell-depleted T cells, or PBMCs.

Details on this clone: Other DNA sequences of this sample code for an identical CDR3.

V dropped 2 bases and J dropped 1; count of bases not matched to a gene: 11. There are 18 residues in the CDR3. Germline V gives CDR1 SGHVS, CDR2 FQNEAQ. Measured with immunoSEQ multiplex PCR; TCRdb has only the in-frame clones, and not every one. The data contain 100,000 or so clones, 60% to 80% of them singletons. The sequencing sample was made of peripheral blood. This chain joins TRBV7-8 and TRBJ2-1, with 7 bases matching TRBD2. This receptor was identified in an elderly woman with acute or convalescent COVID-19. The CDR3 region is CASSLRGVRGGSYNEQFF. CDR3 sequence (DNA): TGTGCCAGCAGCTTACGCGGGGTGAGGGGAGGGTCCTACAATGAGCAGTTCTTC.